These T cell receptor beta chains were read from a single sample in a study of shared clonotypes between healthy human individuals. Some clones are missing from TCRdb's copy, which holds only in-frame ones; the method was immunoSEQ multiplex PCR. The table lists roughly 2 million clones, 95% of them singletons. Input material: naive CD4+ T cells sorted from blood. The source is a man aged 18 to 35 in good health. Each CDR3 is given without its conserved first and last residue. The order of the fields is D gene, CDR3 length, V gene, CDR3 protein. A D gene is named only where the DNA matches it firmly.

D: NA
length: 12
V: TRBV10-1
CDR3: ARLPGDRNEKLF

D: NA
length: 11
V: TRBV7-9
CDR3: ASSLAGYTAST

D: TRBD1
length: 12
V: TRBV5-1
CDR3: ASSSWDRNYEQY

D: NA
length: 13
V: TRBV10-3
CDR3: AISNQGAAGDEQF

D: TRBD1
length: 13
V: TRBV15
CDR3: ATSRTGGLGSPLH

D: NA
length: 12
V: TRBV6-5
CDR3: ASRDGAGTDTQY

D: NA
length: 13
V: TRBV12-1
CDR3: ASSFVQETYYGYT

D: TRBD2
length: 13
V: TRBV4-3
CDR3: ASSRASGNTGELF

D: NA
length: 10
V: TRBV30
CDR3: ACKGLRPEAF

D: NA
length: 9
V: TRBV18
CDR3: ASSPGAEAF

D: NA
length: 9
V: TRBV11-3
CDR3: ASSLDNAQF

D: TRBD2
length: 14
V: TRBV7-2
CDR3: ASIPGGLAVSETQY

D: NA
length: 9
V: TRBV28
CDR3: ASRQVTEAF

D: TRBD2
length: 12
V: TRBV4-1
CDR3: ASRVAGGPGEQF

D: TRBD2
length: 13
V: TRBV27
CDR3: ASSLSGGVYNEQF

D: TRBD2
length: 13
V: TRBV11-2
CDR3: ASREPGGGRREQY

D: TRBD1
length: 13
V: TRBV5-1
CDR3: ASSLGGTANYGYT

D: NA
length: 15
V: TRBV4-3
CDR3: ASSQDLGAGWGGGYT

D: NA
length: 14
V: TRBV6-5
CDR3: ASSSTSGGRHQPQH

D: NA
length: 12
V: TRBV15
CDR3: ATSRGLSGNTIY

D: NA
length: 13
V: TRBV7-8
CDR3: ASSLGRQGGYGYT

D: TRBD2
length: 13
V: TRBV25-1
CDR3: ASSAPTSGQETQY

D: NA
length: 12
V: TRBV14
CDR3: ASSQVIGMGEQY

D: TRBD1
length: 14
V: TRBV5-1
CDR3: ASSLGAGGANTEAF

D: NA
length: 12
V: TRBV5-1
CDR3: ASIVPGWFYEQY

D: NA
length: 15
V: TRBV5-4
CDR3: ASSPSLGGTTNEKLF

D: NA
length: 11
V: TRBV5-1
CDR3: ASSRDGANEQF

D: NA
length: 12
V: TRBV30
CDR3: AWSEAGANQPQH

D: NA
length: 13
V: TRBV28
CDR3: ASTGGAADNSPLH

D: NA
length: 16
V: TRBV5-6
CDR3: ASSSIGGGSSGANVLT

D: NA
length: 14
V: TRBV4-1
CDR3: ASSQGWGAPDQPQH

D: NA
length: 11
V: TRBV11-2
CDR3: ASSLSRQETQY

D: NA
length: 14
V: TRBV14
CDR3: ASSLFYGSSTDTQY

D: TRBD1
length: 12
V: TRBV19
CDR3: ASRGTVSNQPQH

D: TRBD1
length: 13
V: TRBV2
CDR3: ASGTGQKNTGELF

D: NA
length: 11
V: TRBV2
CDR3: ASSGEVGTEAF

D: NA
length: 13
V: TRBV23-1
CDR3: ASSQEEFWPYEQY

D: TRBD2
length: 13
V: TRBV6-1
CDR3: ASSQPGTRGNEQF

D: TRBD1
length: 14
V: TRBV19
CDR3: ASSLVTGEVGSPLH

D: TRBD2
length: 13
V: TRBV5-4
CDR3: ASSSPSGGIDTQY

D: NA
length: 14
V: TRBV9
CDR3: ASSVSLARSTDTQY

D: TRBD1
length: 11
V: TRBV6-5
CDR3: ASSRGRNTEAF

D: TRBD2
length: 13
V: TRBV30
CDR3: AWTLTSGRVNTQY

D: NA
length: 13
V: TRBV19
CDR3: ASSTRDTAKNIQY